A single sample gave rise to the 20 T cell receptor beta chains below, sequenced in a study of OX40 agonist ivuxolimab in advanced cancers. The table came from immunoSEQ multiplex PCR; TCRdb's copy has only in-frame clones and leaves some out. The sample includes about 84,000 clones, around 94% of them seen just once. This sample comprised CD4+ or CD8+ T cells sorted from blood, obtained in a trial of the OX40 agonist ivuxolimab. These receptors originate from an adult with an advanced solid tumor such as melanoma, head and neck, liver or kidney cancer.

V is TRBV9 and J is TRBJ2-2, with TRBD2 as a possible D gene (6 bases). Germline values: CDR1 SGDLS, CDR2 YYNGEE. The CDR3 has 14 amino acids. The V and J ends lost 6 bases and 6 bases respectively, with 15 bases between them. The CDR3 loop is CASNSPEGSGELFF. The CDR3 coding sequence is TGTGCCAGCAATTCCCCGGAGGGATCCGGGGAGCTGTTTTTT.

The rearrangement uses TRBV5-6 and TRBJ2-7; 8 bases match TRBD1. The CDR3 consists of 12 residues. Trimming at V came to 3 bases and at J to 7 bases, leaving 3 bases not matched to a gene. Germline V gene sequence: CDR1 SGHDT, CDR2 YYEEEE. CDR3 DNA: TGTGCCAGCAGCTGGACAGGGAAGGAGCAGTACTTC. Protein sequence: CASSWTGKEQYF. The full variable domain, completed using reference TRBV5-6 and TRBJ2-7, is DAGVTQSPTHLIKTRGQQVTLRCSPKSGHDTVSWYQQALGQGPQFIFQYYEEEERQRGNFPDRFSGHQFPNYSSELNVNALLLGDSALYLCASSWTGKEQYFGPGTRLTVT.

V usage is TRBV19 and J usage is TRBJ2-3, with unresolved D. The germline CDR1 and CDR2 sequences are LNHDA and SQIVND (reference sequence). V was cut by 7 bases and J by 8 bases, with 16 bases left in between. The CDR3 is 13 residues long. In DNA, the CDR3 is TGTGCCAGTACGGGCTCCACAGATGGTACGCAGTATTTT. Its translation is CASTGSTDGTQYF.

In this sample, this clone turned up once. The V gene is TRBV7-2, the J gene TRBJ2-3, with 10 bases matching TRBD2. CDR1 is SGHTA, CDR2 FQGNSA, per germline. Trimming cost V 4 bases and J 6 bases; bases outside gene matches: 4. CDR3 length equals 14 residues. The CDR3 sequence is CASSYVAGGDTQYF. CDR3 sequence (DNA): TGTGCCAGCAGCTACGTAGCGGGAGGCGATACGCAGTATTTT.

For the CDR3, the DNA is TGTGCCAGCAGCCAAGTTCTAGCGGCTAATCCAGGCACAGATACGCAGTATTTT. Its translation: CASSQVLAANPGTDTQYF. The chain uses TRBV4-2 and TRBJ2-3; 7 bases match TRBD2. The J segment lost 1 base and the V segment lost 1 base, leaving 11 bases of the junction unmatched. The CDR3 totals 18 residues. The germline CDR1 and CDR2 sequences are LGHNA and YNFKEQ.

CDR3 loop: CASSQVGPGQIPYNEQFF. The CDR3 DNA reads TGCGCCAGCAGCCAAGTCGGCCCGGGACAGATCCCCTACAATGAGCAGTTCTTC. The chain recombines TRBV4-1 with TRBJ2-1; 7 nucleotides line up with TRBD1. Germline trimming cut 1 base from V and 2 bases from J; bases unmatched to any gene: 11. CDR1 and CDR2 (germline): MGHRA, YSYEKL. The length of the CDR3 is 18 residues.

This clone appeared once. One end of the junction fails to match germline, which may point to a read error. This sample also contains other DNA sequences that code for the same CDR3. The chain is built from TRBV7-8 and TRBJ1-1; D is ambiguous. The CDR3 totals 14 residues. CDR1 and CDR2 from the germline V gene are SGHVS and FQNEAQ. The CDR3 is CASSLIGMNTEAFF. CDR3 in DNA: TGCGCCAGCAGCTTAATCGGGATGAACACTGAAGCTTTCTTT.

The chain combines TRBV7-9 with TRBJ1-2; D possibly corresponds to TRBD1 (5 bases). V shed 4 bases and J shed 0 bases, with 15 bases lying between them. This CDR3 contains 16 residues. Germline lookup yields CDR1 SEHNR and CDR2 FQNEAQ (reference sequence). CDR3 amino acids: CASSSGTVIANYGYTF. As DNA, the CDR3 is TGTGCCAGCAGCTCAGGGACGGTAATTGCTAACTATGGCTACACCTTC.

V gene TRBV7-2 combines with J gene TRBJ2-3; D might be TRBD2 (5 bases). CDR3 size: 14 residues. In germline, CDR1 is SGHTA, CDR2 FQGNSA. V was cut by 2 bases and J by 4 bases, with 10 bases left in between. The CDR3 loop reads CASSLTSLADTQYF. The DNA of the CDR3 is TGTGCCAGCAGCTTAACTAGTCTCGCAGATACGCAGTATTTT. The full variable domain, in which reference TRBV7-2 and TRBJ2-3 provide the parts outside the CDR3, is GAGVSQSPSNKVTEKGKDVELRCDPISGHTALYWYRQSLGQGLEFLIYFQGNSAPDKSGLPSDRFSAERTGGSVSTLTIQRTQQEDSAVYLCASSLTSLADTQYFGPGTRLTVL.

V is TRBV6-5 and J is TRBJ2-2; 8 bases are a match to TRBD1. The trim removed 5 bases at V and 7 bases at J, leaving 3 bases unmatched. CDR3 size: 13 residues. Germline CDR1 and CDR2: MNHEY and SVGAGI. The CDR3 nucleotides read TGTGCCAGCAGTGCCACAGGGGGCGGGGAGCTGTTTTTT. Amino acids: CASSATGGGELFF.

On this clone: The same CDR3 also results from other DNA sequences found in this sample. This sequence joins TRBV27 and TRBJ2-7; 7 bases map to TRBD1. V shed 4 bases and J 5 bases; nucleotides not matched to a gene: 11. Germline CDR1 is MNHEY and CDR2 is SMNVEV (reference sequence). The CDR3 covers 15 residues. Here the CDR3 reads CASSSYRDRVNEQYF. CDR3 sequence (DNA): TGTGCCAGCAGTTCCTACCGGGACAGAGTCAACGAGCAGTACTTC.

This chain uses TRBV10-3 with TRBJ2-7; D unclear. The germline CDR1 and CDR2 sequences are ENHRY and SYGVKD. The CDR3 is 15 amino acids. V lost 2 bases, J lost 2 bases, and 13 bases lay in between. CDR3 protein: CAISEDLRTTYEQYF. CDR3 nucleotides: TGTGCCATCAGTGAGGATCTAAGGACCACCTACGAGCAGTACTTC.

In its sample, this clone was seen once. The chain recombines TRBV19 with TRBJ2-7; D tentatively reads TRBD1 or TRBD2 (5 bases each). V was clipped by 8 bases and J by 2 bases, with 16 bases between them. Germline V gene sequence: CDR1 LNHDA, CDR2 SQIVND (reference sequence). The CDR3 has 14 amino acids. In DNA, the CDR3 is TGTGCCAGTGAGGGGACGGAGAGCCCCTACGAGCAGTACTTC. Residues: CASEGTESPYEQYF.

The chain has TRBV2 and TRBJ2-7; D is possibly TRBD1 or TRBD2 (6 bases each). CDR1 is SNHLY and CDR2 is FYNNEI in the germline V gene. Trimming removed 5 bases at V and 5 bases at J, with 13 bases between. There are 13 residues in the CDR3. The CDR3 DNA sequence: TGTGCCAGCAGTTCGTACGGGGGCAACGAGCAGTACTTC. This encodes CASSSYGGNEQYF.

The chain is built from TRBV15 and TRBJ2-3; 7 bases are a match to TRBD2. The CDR3 is made up of 14 amino acids. CDR1 LNHNV and CDR2 YYDKDF come from the germline V gene (reference sequence). V dropped 3 bases and J dropped 3; count of bases not matched to a gene: 3. The CDR3 DNA reads TGTGCCACCAGCAGGGGGCGGGGGACAGATACGCAGTATTTT. Translation: CATSRGRGTDTQYF.

V usage is TRBV9 and J usage is TRBJ2-3; 11 bases fit TRBD2. V shed 3 bases and J 4 bases; nucleotides not matched to a gene: 7. This CDR3 spans 16 amino acids. Looked up from germline, CDR1 is SGDLS and CDR2 is YYNGEE. Here the CDR3 DNA reads TGTGCCAGCAGCGATAGCGGGAGGGCCGGGGCAGATACGCAGTATTTT. Translating it yields CASSDSGRAGADTQYF. Based on the CDR3 plus reference TRBV9 and TRBJ2-3, the full variable domain is DSGVTQTPKHLITATGQRVTLRCSPRSGDLSVYWYQQSLDQGLQFLIQYYNGEERAKGNILERFSAQQFPDLHSELNLSSLELGDSALYFCASSDSGRAGADTQYFGPGTRLTVL.

This clone was seen a few times. CDR3 sequence: CASSSTSWGRNEQFF. DNA of the CDR3: TGTGCCAGCAGTTCCACTTCCTGGGGTCGTAATGAGCAGTTCTTC. The V call is TRBV6-6, the J call TRBJ2-1; D not certain. Germline CDR1 MNHNY, CDR2 SVGAGI (reference sequence). Trimming cost V 4 bases and J 7 bases, with 17 bases left between them. This CDR3 comprises 15 residues.

This clone turned up a few times. The rearrangement uses TRBV30 and TRBJ1-5; no reliable D call. Between the trimmed V and J ends, which lost 0 bases and 7 bases, there was a span of 13 bases. The germline V gene has CDR1 GTSNPN and CDR2 SVGIG (reference sequence). The CDR3 extends over 14 amino acids. The CDR3 reads CAWSVYGRGQPQHF. In DNA, the CDR3 is TGTGCCTGGAGTGTATATGGGCGAGGACAGCCCCAGCATTTT.

The chain links TRBV6-4 to TRBJ2-5; D is uncertain. Germline-derived CDR1 and CDR2 are MRHNA and SNTAGT. The CDR3 loop spans 13 amino acids. Trimming shortened V by 3 bases and J by 2 bases, and 7 bases separated the two germline ends. CDR3 loop: CASSEPPQETQYF. The CDR3 DNA is TGTGCCAGCAGTGAACCCCCTCAAGAGACCCAGTACTTC.

This chain uses TRBV27 with TRBJ2-1; D gene ambiguous. Trimming took off 6 bases at V and 6 bases at J, with 18 bases between the two ends. The CDR3 sequence is 15 residues long. CDR1 is MNHEY and CDR2 is SMNVEV in the germline V gene (reference sequence). The CDR3 is CASSPTGPSLNEQFF. The CDR3 region has the DNA TGTGCCAGCAGCCCGACTGGTCCCTCCCTCAATGAGCAGTTCTTC.